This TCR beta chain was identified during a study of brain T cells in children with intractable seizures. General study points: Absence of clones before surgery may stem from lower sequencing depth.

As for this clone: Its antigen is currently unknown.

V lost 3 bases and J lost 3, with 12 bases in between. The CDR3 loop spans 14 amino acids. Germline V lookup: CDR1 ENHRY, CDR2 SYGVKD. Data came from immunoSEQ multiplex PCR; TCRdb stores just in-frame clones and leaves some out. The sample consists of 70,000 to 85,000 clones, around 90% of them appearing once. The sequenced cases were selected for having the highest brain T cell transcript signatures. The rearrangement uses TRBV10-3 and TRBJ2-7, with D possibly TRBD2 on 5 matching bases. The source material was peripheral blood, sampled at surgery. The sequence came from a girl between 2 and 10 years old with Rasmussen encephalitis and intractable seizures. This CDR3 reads CAISDSGLIYEQYF. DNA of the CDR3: TGTGCCATCAGTGATTCTGGACTGATCTACGAGCAGTACTTC.